In its sample, the clone carrying this T cell receptor (beta chain) was seen a few times. Its cognate antigen is unknown. This specimen belongs to a study of T-cell memory formation after mild COVID-19. Background on the study: TCR clusters mostly belonged to single donors.

General study results and limits: The second-wave clones peaking on day 37 were not confirmed as SARS-CoV-2-specific. Clones that contracted clustered mainly in CM and EM if CD4+ and in EMRA if CD8+. Later expanders leaned toward CD4+, whereas clones contracting from day 15 to 85 were balanced CD4/CD8.

J gave up 3 bases and V 1 base, and 7 bases lay outside the gene matches. The CDR3 consists of 16 residues. CDR1 and CDR2 (germline): LNHNV, YYDKDF (reference sequence). TCRdb ran MiXCR on the 5' RACE reads and lists one entry per CDR3 protein. The sample shows 350,000 to 550,000 distinct CDR3 sequences, roughly 18% of them seen only once. This sequence joins TRBV15 and TRBJ2-5; 8 bases are a match to TRBD2. The source material was PBMCs or a T cell subset sorted from them (not recorded which). This receptor was identified in a young man who had mild COVID-19 (a few samples of this study predate the infection). Cell type and time point are not known. CDR3 in amino acids: CATSRVERGRKETQYF. CDR3 DNA: TGTGCCACCAGCAGAGTTGAGCGGGGGAGAAAAGAGACCCAGTACTTC.